Below, 27 T cell receptor beta chains from the same sample are listed, as sequenced in a study of blood T cell repertoires in COVID-19. The repertoire was sequenced with immunoSEQ multiplex PCR; TCRdb's copy has only in-frame clones and lacks some. The sample lists some 300,000 clones, more than 85% occurring once. Material for sequencing was PBMCs or T cells enriched from blood (not recorded which). These receptors were collected from a woman in her thirties who had been exposed to COVID-19.

V usage is TRBV4-3 and J usage is TRBJ2-3; TRBD2 agrees at 12 bases. Germline assignment: CDR1 LGHNA and CDR2 YSLEER. After removal of 2 bases from V and 1 base from J, the junction contained 10 bases not matched to a gene. The CDR3 has 19 amino acids. The CDR3 nucleotides are TGCGCCAGCAGCCAATTCCGGCTAGCGGGGGGGCCAGGCACAGATACGCAGTATTTT. Translated: CASSQFRLAGGPGTDTQYF.

CDR3 loop: CASSLDREANYGYTF. CDR3 nucleotides: TGCGCCAGCAGCCTAGACAGGGAAGCTAACTATGGCTACACCTTC. The chain uses TRBV5-1 and TRBJ1-2, with 7 nucleotides matching TRBD1. From germline, CDR1 is SGHRS and CDR2 YFSETQ. Trimming removed 4 bases from V and 0 bases from J; junction bases left unmatched: 6. This CDR3 region has 15 residues.

V usage is TRBV7-9 and J usage is TRBJ2-5; TRBD1 matches at 7 bases. CDR1 and CDR2 from the germline V gene are SEHNR and FQNEAQ (reference sequence). The CDR3 has 14 residues. Trimming cost V 5 bases and J 2 bases; bases outside gene matches: 5. CDR3 DNA: TGTGCCAGCAGCCCAGGGGGTCATCAAGAGACCCAGTACTTC. It specifies CASSPGGHQETQYF. Full variable domain (outside the CDR3, taken from reference TRBV7-9 and TRBJ2-5): DTGVSQNPRHKITKRGQNVTFRCDPISEHNRLYWYRQTLGQGPEFLTYFQNEAQLEKSRLLSDRFSAERPKGSFSTLEIQRTEQGDSAMYLCASSPGGHQETQYFGPGTRLLVL.

The chain uses TRBV9 and TRBJ2-3; 11 bases agree with TRBD2. This CDR3 has 14 residues. Losses at the gene ends were 3 bases for V and 14 bases for J; bases not matched to a gene: 11. The germline V gene has CDR1 SGDLS and CDR2 YYNGEE. The CDR3 DNA sequence: TGTGCCAGCAGCGCTCTCGAAAAGGGACTAGCGGTGTATTTT. It specifies CASSALEKGLAVYF.

This clone was seen a single time. This rearrangement joins TRBV6-6 to TRBJ2-7, with TRBD2 matching 8 bases. The junction had 7 bases not matched to a gene; V was cut back by 5 bases and J by 1 base. The CDR3 length is 15 residues. The germline V gene has CDR1 MNHNY and CDR2 SVGAGI (reference sequence). This CDR3 is CASSPSGRGSYEQYF. The CDR3 DNA is TGTGCCAGCAGTCCTAGCGGGCGAGGGTCCTACGAGCAGTACTTC.

A few counts support this clone. This sequence joins TRBV6-5 and TRBJ1-5; TRBD1 agrees at 10 bases. Germline lookup yields CDR1 MNHEY and CDR2 SVGAGI. V lost 5 bases to trimming and J lost 0 bases; unmatched junction nucleotides: 1. The CDR3 extends over 15 amino acids. The CDR3 loop is CASSRDRGSNQPQHF. CDR3 DNA sequence: TGTGCCAGCAGTCGGGACAGGGGTAGCAATCAGCCCCAGCATTTT.

This clone was counted once. The rearrangement joins TRBV4-1 to TRBJ1-3; 8 bases line up with TRBD1. Germline loops: CDR1 MGHRA, CDR2 YSYEKL. This CDR3 is built from 16 residues. The V segment lost 4 bases and the J segment 0 bases; nucleotides outside the gene matches: 5. The CDR3 DNA reads as TGCGCCAGCAGCCCGGGACAGGTGAGCTCTGGAAACACCATATATTTT. Its translation is CASSPGQVSSGNTIYF.

V usage is TRBV5-6 and J usage is TRBJ1-6, with D perhaps matching TRBD1 (5 bases). The CDR3 length is 15 residues. With 4 bases removed from V and 9 bases from J, the gap between germline ends came to 17 bases. CDR1 SGHDT and CDR2 YYEEEE come from the germline V gene. In DNA, the CDR3 is TGTGCCAGCAGCCCAACCCCAGGGATCGCTTCACCCCTCCACTTT. Residues: CASSPTPGIASPLHF.

The V gene is TRBV11-3, the J gene TRBJ2-5, with D uncertain. This CDR3 region has 13 residues. With 4 bases removed from V and 1 base from J, the gap between germline ends came to 7 bases. The V gene's germline CDR1 is SGHNT and CDR2 YENEEA. The CDR3, as DNA: TGTGCCAGCAGCTCCTCCCCCCAAGAGACCCAGTACTTC. Residues: CASSSSPQETQYF.

This rearrangement joins TRBV27 to TRBJ2-5; 7 bases line up with TRBD2. The CDR3 extends over 18 amino acids. The ends lost 11 bases at V and 9 bases at J; junction bases unmatched: 30. Germline lookup yields CDR1 MNHEY and CDR2 SMNVEV (reference sequence). CDR3 residues: CASAGGASGPFVLSAQYF. The CDR3 region has the DNA TGTGCCTCCGCAGGCGGGGCTAGCGGTCCTTTCGTTCTGTCGGCCCAGTACTTC.

The rearrangement uses TRBV14 and TRBJ1-2; no reliable D call. This CDR3 has 13 residues. The germline V gene has CDR1 SGHDN and CDR2 FVKESK. V lost 1 base to trimming and J lost 1 base, with 4 bases between them. CDR3 loop: CASSQVLNYGYTF. In DNA, the CDR3 is TGTGCCAGCAGCCAAGTCCTTAACTATGGCTACACCTTC.

The V call is TRBV14, the J call TRBJ2-2; 8 positions match TRBD2. In germline, CDR1 is SGHDN, CDR2 FVKESK. Trimming at V came to 4 bases and at J to 4 bases, leaving 8 bases not matched to a gene. This CDR3 has 16 residues. The CDR3 region is CASSPSGGPTTGELFF. CDR3 coding DNA: TGTGCCAGCAGCCCCTCGGGGGGGCCGACCACCGGGGAGCTGTTTTTT.

The gene calls are TRBV2 and TRBJ1-4; maybe TRBD1 (6 bases). Germline V gene sequence: CDR1 SNHLY, CDR2 FYNNEI. CDR3 length: 14 amino acids. V was pared by 8 bases and J by 3 bases, with 13 bases between. The CDR3 bases are TGTGCCAGCGCACCGGGACAACCTAATGAAAAACTGTTTTTT. This encodes CASAPGQPNEKLFF.

V and J are TRBV7-2 and TRBJ1-2; 8 bases map to TRBD1. V lost 5 bases to trimming and J lost 8 bases; unmatched junction nucleotides: 7. CDR1 and CDR2 from the germline V gene are SGHTA and FQGNSA. CDR3 length: 13 amino acids. Here the CDR3 DNA reads TGTGCCAGCAGCGCGGGACAGGTGCGAGGCTACACCTTC. It yields the protein CASSAGQVRGYTF.

This sequence joins TRBV25-1 and TRBJ1-2; possible D gene TRBD1, 5 bases. The CDR3 consists of 14 residues. Germline V gene lookup returns CDR1 MGHDK and CDR2 SYGVNS. V lost 1 base and J lost 6, with 12 bases in between. The CDR3 spells CASSESVRVHGYTF. The CDR3 coding sequence is TGTGCCAGCAGTGAATCGGTCAGGGTCCATGGCTACACCTTC.

The rearrangement uses TRBV5-8 and TRBJ1-2; D unresolved. CDR1 SGHTS and CDR2 YDEGEE come from the germline V gene. Trimming cost V 0 bases and J 4 bases, with 10 bases left between them. The CDR3 runs to 14 residues. In nucleotides, the CDR3 is TGTGCCAGCAGCTTGGTCGGCACGGGCTATGGCTACACCTTC. It codes for CASSLVGTGYGYTF.

J is TRBJ1-2 and V is TRBV7-9; TRBD1 aligns across 11 bases. The germline V gene encodes CDR1 SEHNR and CDR2 FQNEAQ (reference sequence). Trimming took 6 bases from V and 0 from J; bases not matched to a gene: 3. This CDR3 spans 15 amino acids. The CDR3 DNA reads as TGTGCCAGCAGTAGGACAGGGGGCCCTAACTATGGCTACACCTTC. It encodes CASSRTGGPNYGYTF.

The chain joins TRBV18 to TRBJ2-2; D possibly corresponds to TRBD1 (6 bases). The CDR3 is 14 residues long. In germline, CDR1 is KGHSH, CDR2 LQKENI. Trimming cost V 3 bases and J 4 bases, with 9 bases left between them. The CDR3 DNA follows: TGTGCCAGCTCACCCGGACAGAGCACCGGGGAGCTGTTTTTT. It translates to CASSPGQSTGELFF.

The chain is built from TRBV5-4 and TRBJ2-5, with D unresolved. Germline CDR1 SGHNT, CDR2 YYREEE (reference sequence). CDR3 length equals 13 residues. The V gene lost 4 bases and the J gene lost 2 bases, with 9 bases spanning the gap. The CDR3 reads CASSLPSQETQYF. In DNA, the CDR3 is TGTGCCAGCAGCCTCCCTTCTCAAGAGACCCAGTACTTC.

The chain employs TRBV7-2 and TRBJ1-2, with D maybe TRBD1 (6 bases). Germline assignment: CDR1 SGHTA and CDR2 FQGNSA. The V end lost 8 bases, the J end lost 8 bases, and 24 bases lay between the germline ends. The CDR3 loop spans 15 amino acids. CDR3 sequence: CASRDVGARPLGYTF. CDR3 nucleotides: TGTGCCAGCCGAGATGTGGGGGCTAGACCACTCGGCTACACCTTC.

The chain links TRBV2 to TRBJ1-2; 8 nucleotides align to TRBD1. CDR1 is SNHLY, CDR2 FYNNEI, per germline. The ends lost 8 bases at V and 2 bases at J; junction bases unmatched: 7. The CDR3 spans 14 residues. The CDR3 coding sequence is TGTGCCAGCCTTCCGGGACAGGTCAACTATGGCTACACCTTC. Encoded protein: CASLPGQVNYGYTF.

This chain joins TRBV7-6 and TRBJ2-1; unclear D gene. The length of the CDR3 is 18 residues. V was cut by 5 bases and J by 4 bases, with 24 bases left in between. Germline CDR1 is SGHVS and CDR2 is FNYEAQ. In DNA form, the CDR3 reads TGTGCCAGCAGCCCGCCCCCCCACCCCTGGGTCGGGTACAATGAGCAGTTCTTC. Amino acids: CASSPPPHPWVGYNEQFF.

This chain links TRBV5-4 with TRBJ1-6, with 8 positions matching TRBD1. The CDR3 loop spans 15 amino acids. V lost 3 bases and J lost 9; bases outside the gene matches: 8. Germline loops: CDR1 SGHNT, CDR2 YYREEE (reference sequence). The CDR3 DNA follows: TGTGCCAGCAGCTCAGACAGGGGCGGGGGTTCACCCCTCCACTTT. Residues: CASSSDRGGGSPLHF.

The CDR3 sequence: CASRGDSSYNSPLHF. In DNA, the CDR3 is TGCGCCAGCAGAGGGGATAGCTCCTATAATTCACCCCTCCACTTT. The chain joins TRBV5-1 to TRBJ1-6; D may be TRBD1 (5 bases). V was shortened by 5 bases and J by 0 bases, with 9 bases between the two germline ends. The CDR3 has 15 residues. Germline V gene data show CDR1 as SGHRS and CDR2 as YFSETQ.

The rearrangement joins TRBV19 to TRBJ1-1; D gene ambiguous. Germline V lookup: CDR1 LNHDA, CDR2 SQIVND (reference sequence). This CDR3 region has 14 residues. V lost 10 bases and J 1 base, leaving 16 bases between the germline ends. CDR3 bases: TGTGCCACCCGAGGGCCGGCCGGGAACACTGAAGCTTTCTTT. It codes for CATRGPAGNTEAFF.

The rearrangement joins TRBV7-9 to TRBJ2-2; tentative D call: TRBD1 (6 bases). CDR1 is SEHNR and CDR2 is FQNEAQ in the germline V gene (reference sequence). Trimming pared 5 bases from V and 0 bases from J, leaving 10 bases between. The CDR3 loop spans 15 amino acids. The CDR3 region is CASSPTGTNTGELFF. The CDR3, as DNA: TGTGCCAGCAGCCCTACAGGGACGAACACCGGGGAGCTGTTTTTT.

This clone was counted once. The gene calls are TRBV7-9 and TRBJ2-7; D is perhaps TRBD2 (6 bases). The CDR3 contains 13 residues. The V end was cut by 1 base, the J end by 6 bases, with 10 bases between. Germline V gives CDR1 SEHNR, CDR2 FQNEAQ (reference sequence). The CDR3 DNA is TGTGCCAGCAGCTTAGTTCTTAGCGGCGAGCAGTACTTC. This gives the protein CASSLVLSGEQYF. Looking up the rest from reference TRBV7-9 and TRBJ2-7 gives the full variable domain: DTGVSQNPRHKITKRGQNVTFRCDPISEHNRLYWYRQTLGQGPEFLTYFQNEAQLEKSRLLSDRFSAERPKGSFSTLEIQRTEQGDSAMYLCASSLVLSGEQYFGPGTRLTVT.